These T cell receptor beta chains were read from a single sample in a study of cytomegalovirus exposure and HLA in healthy donors. The repertoire was sequenced with immunoSEQ multiplex PCR; TCRdb's copy has only in-frame clones and lacks some. The sample lists more than 250,000 clones; 70% to 90% were seen once. Sequencing was done on a sample of PBMCs. Receptors were obtained from a woman aged 18-35 years in good health and CMV-seronegative. The CDR3 runs from the conserved cysteine through the conserved F or W.

>TRBV9|TRBJ1-4
CASRSSGNEKLFF
>TRBV5-1|TRBJ1-2
CASSEDTGGYGYTF
>TRBV6-5|TRBJ2-5
CASRRTSGGYETQYF
>TRBV5-1|TRBJ2-7
CASRNQGAYEQYF
>TRBV9|TRBJ2-1
CASSVGGGREGSNEQFF
>TRBV5-1|TRBJ2-6
CASSPGQPSSGANVLTF
>TRBV18|TRBJ1-3
CASKQSPGGKSSGNTIYF
>TRBV18|TRBJ2-7
CASSPRVGARDEQYF
>TRBV7-6|TRBJ2-5
CASSSLATETQYF
>TRBV21-1|TRBJ1-4
CASSSRGDNGPKRLFF
>TRBV4-1|TRBJ2-7
CASSHPGQASYEQYF
>TRBV5-1|TRBJ1-2
CASSLGPGGNGYTF
>TRBV6-1|TRBJ2-7
CASSEAMYYRGSEQYF
>TRBV2|TRBJ1-6
CASSLGQGIITLHF
>TRBV30|TRBJ1-1
CAWSGDSLMNTEAFF